The text below deals with one TCR beta chain. Its cognate antigen is unknown. This sample is part of a study of cytomegalovirus exposure and HLA in healthy donors. Study observations and caveats: As a later analysis revealed, the rate of TCR association differed by HLA locus, with DRB1 most and HLA-C fewest.

The PCR contained 60 Vbeta and 13 Jbeta primers. The table came from immunoSEQ multiplex PCR; TCRdb's copy has only in-frame clones and leaves some out. The sample includes approximately 110,000 clones, about 86% of them seen just once. Sequences were obtained from PBMCs. This receptor was identified in a woman aged 25 to 45 in good health and CMV-seronegative.

CDR3 coding DNA: TGTGCCAGCAGCTTAGCGGCAGGGGGCCCCGGGGAGCTGTTTTTT. Amino acid sequence: CASSLAAGGPGELFF. The chain uses TRBV7-9 and TRBJ2-2, with TRBD1 matching over 8 bases. Per germline, CDR1 SEHNR and CDR2 FQNEAQ (reference sequence). V was pared by 0 bases and J by 6 bases, with 3 bases of the junction left unmatched. The CDR3 length is 15 residues.